There are many counts of the clone carrying this T cell receptor beta chain. The antigen is unknown. Here immunoSEQ multiplex PCR was the method, and the copy in TCRdb shows in-frame clones only, minus some. The data show approximately 24,000 clones, with none appearing a single time. This entry comes from a study of T cells after posttransplantation cyclophosphamide. Study results and caveats: Donor CD8+ memory clones often dominated recipient blood repertoires at later times.

Looked up from germline, CDR1 is SGHRS and CDR2 is YFSETQ. The CDR3 length is 14 residues. Unmatched junction bases numbered 7, after V lost 4 bases and J lost 4 bases. This TCR came from a man aged 50 to 60 in good health, CMV-negative, and a related stem cell transplant donor. The chain recombines TRBV5-1 with TRBJ2-5, with 7 bases that match TRBD1. Sequencing used PBMCs. The CDR3: CASSQDRWGETQYF. The DNA for the CDR3 is TGCGCCAGCAGCCAGGACAGGTGGGGAGAGACCCAGTACTTC.